The entry that follows covers one T cell receptor (beta chain) sequence. Produced via immunoSEQ multiplex PCR; TCRdb's table is partial and in-frame only. Among approximately 2,000,000 clones listed, over 85% were seen once. The sample comes from a study of shared clonotypes between healthy human individuals. Study details: Three CD4 naive, three CD4 memory, two CD8 naive and one CD8 memory plate were used per donor.

The V gene's germline CDR1 is WSHSY and CDR2 SAAADI. This CDR3 spans 16 amino acids. Trimming took 3 bases from V and 5 from J; bases not matched to a gene: 11. Terminally differentiated effector memory CD45RA+ cells were excluded by CCR7 positive selection of CD45RO-negative cells. The rearrangement joins TRBV10-2 to TRBJ2-5; 8 bases align to TRBD2. The TCR originated in a man aged 18 to 29 in good health. Some clones in this sample may be carry-over from other donors' samples. What was sequenced was naive CD8+ T cells from PBMCs. The CDR3 DNA reads TGCGCCAGCAGTGATCCGGATGCGGGAGGCTTGGAGACCCAGTACTTC. Translated: CASSDPDAGGLETQYF.